The present T cell receptor (beta chain) was sequenced within a study of blood T cell repertoires in COVID-19. At the level of the study: Italy, Spain and the United States were the sources of the convalescent and acute COVID-19 samples. T cells, B-cell-depleted T cells, or PBMCs supplied cDNA or gDNA.

How the authors handled the data: Estimated nucleated cell counts came from reference gene primer amplification. TCRdb's table, derived via immunoSEQ multiplex PCR, lists solely in-frame clones and lacks some. That table furnishes V, J and clone size, whereas the DNA furnished D and trimming. The profile shows some 230,000 clones, 75% to 90% of them singletons. Germline loops: CDR1 WSHSY, CDR2 SAAADI. V gave up 6 bases and J gave up 16 bases, with 22 bases separating them. This CDR3 is 13 amino acids long. The sample taken for sequencing was peripheral blood. V gene TRBV10-2 combines with J gene TRBJ1-5; D ambiguous. The sequence derives from a young man who had recovered from COVID-19. CDR3 nucleotide sequence: TGCGCCAGCAGAGGCAGCGAACCTGCCTACATACATTTT. Amino acid sequence: CASRGSEPAYIHF.